What follows are 23 T cell receptor beta chains derived from one specimen sequenced in a study of blood T cell repertoires in COVID-19. Repertoires were generated with immunoSEQ multiplex PCR, while TCRdb's copy carries only in-frame clones and drops some. Among about 140,000 clones listed, 84% were seen once. Sequenced sample: peripheral blood. The source is a human donor in a cohort sampled during active COVID-19.

This clone has just a few counts. The V and J genes are TRBV5-4 and TRBJ2-1, with 8 bases that match TRBD1. In germline, CDR1 is SGHNT, CDR2 YYREEE (reference sequence). The CDR3 extends over 15 amino acids. V was pared by 4 bases and J by 3 bases, with 6 bases of the junction left unmatched. The CDR3 DNA follows: TGTGCCAGCAGCAAGACAGGGGACAGCTACAATGAGCAGTTCTTC. It translates to CASSKTGDSYNEQFF.

This sequence joins TRBV7-9 and TRBJ2-7, with D perhaps matching TRBD1 (5 bases). The ends were cut back, 5 bases at V and 4 bases at J, with 12 bases in the middle. The CDR3 has 13 residues. Looked up from germline, CDR1 is SEHNR and CDR2 is FQNEAQ (reference sequence). The CDR3, as DNA: TGTGCCAGCAGCCCTAAGGGGCCTTACGAGCAGTACTTC. Protein: CASSPKGPYEQYF.

The chain is built from TRBV19 and TRBJ2-3; D perhaps matches TRBD1 (6 bases). Germline lookup yields CDR1 LNHDA and CDR2 SQIVND (reference sequence). The length of the CDR3 is 14 residues. The V gene lost 2 bases and the J gene lost 2 bases, with 8 bases spanning the gap. For the CDR3, the DNA is TGTGCCAGTAGTATAAGGGACAACACAGATACGCAGTATTTT. Translating gives CASSIRDNTDTQYF.

The chain joins TRBV2 to TRBJ2-5, with D tentatively TRBD2 (5 bases). Germline lookup yields CDR1 SNHLY and CDR2 FYNNEI. V lost 5 bases to trimming and J lost 5 bases, with 12 bases between them. The CDR3 is 13 amino acids. This chain's CDR3 is CASSPEGRETQYF. The CDR3 DNA follows: TGTGCCAGCAGTCCTGAGGGTCGGGAGACCCAGTACTTC.

The gene calls are TRBV5-1 and TRBJ2-5, with a weak D call TRBD1 (5 bases). Trimming cost V 0 bases and J 5 bases, with 14 bases left between them. The CDR3 has 15 amino acids. Germline V gene lookup returns CDR1 SGHRS and CDR2 YFSETQ. CDR3 in amino acids: CASSLDIGVVETQYF. The CDR3, as DNA: TGCGCCAGCAGCTTGGATATAGGGGTGGTTGAGACCCAGTACTTC.

The rearrangement links TRBV19 to TRBJ1-5; no clear D. Germline lookup yields CDR1 LNHDA and CDR2 SQIVND (reference sequence). V dropped 7 bases and J dropped 6 bases, with 13 bases sitting between them. CDR3 length: 13 amino acids. DNA for the CDR3: TGTGCCAGTAAGGCGGTGCTGGGTCAGCCCCAGCATTTT. This sequence encodes CASKAVLGQPQHF.

The J gene is TRBJ2-5, the V gene TRBV5-5; no clear D. The CDR3 is 15 amino acids. The germline gives CDR1 SGHKS, CDR2 YYEKEE (reference sequence). V was trimmed by 0 bases and J by 1 base, leaving 10 bases between them. The CDR3 is CASSLGLTRQETQYF. CDR3 bases: TGTGCCAGCAGCTTGGGCCTCACGCGCCAAGAGACCCAGTACTTC.

The chain employs TRBV18 and TRBJ1-2; D not resolved. The CDR3 extends over 13 amino acids. Germline assignment: CDR1 KGHSH and CDR2 LQKENI. Trimming removed 2 bases from V and 5 bases from J, with 9 bases in between. In nucleotides, the CDR3 is TGTGCCAGCTCACCAAACACAGAGTATGGCTACACCTTC. It yields the protein CASSPNTEYGYTF.

The gene calls are TRBV4-2 and TRBJ2-1; tentative D call: TRBD2 (6 bases). V was pared by 4 bases and J by 8 bases, with 18 bases between. The germline V gene has CDR1 LGHNA and CDR2 YNFKEQ. The CDR3 length is 15 residues. The CDR3 loop is CASSPPGGGEDEQFF. The DNA of the CDR3 is TGTGCCAGCAGCCCCCCTGGGGGAGGAGAGGATGAGCAGTTCTTC.

The gene calls are TRBV5-1 and TRBJ2-5; D call uncertain. Trimming stripped 2 bases from V and 2 bases from J, with 16 bases between. The CDR3 covers 16 residues. Germline values: CDR1 SGHRS, CDR2 YFSETQ. The CDR3 nucleotides are TGCGCCAGCAGCTTCGGCTGGGCGTTTGAGCAAGAGACCCAGTACTTC. Its translation: CASSFGWAFEQETQYF.

CDR3 amino acids: CASSLEGTQVAGANVLTF. The CDR3 DNA reads TGTGCCAGCAGCTTAGAGGGGACTCAGGTTGCGGGGGCCAACGTCCTGACTTTC. The chain employs TRBV7-2 and TRBJ2-6; D might be TRBD2 (6 bases). CDR1 is SGHTA, CDR2 FQGNSA, per germline. The CDR3 sequence is 18 residues long. The V and J ends lost 1 base and 4 bases respectively, with 17 bases between them.

V gene TRBV14 combines with J gene TRBJ2-1; D not certain. Germline-derived CDR1 and CDR2 are SGHDN and FVKESK. With 1 base removed from V and 4 bases from J, the gap between germline ends came to 8 bases. CDR3 length equals 14 residues. The CDR3 DNA reads as TGTGCCAGCAGCCAAGGGAGCTTATACAATGAGCAGTTCTTC. Its protein is CASSQGSLYNEQFF.

The chain employs TRBV27 and TRBJ2-3, with 16 bases that match TRBD2. V shed 6 bases and J 3 bases; nucleotides not matched to a gene: 12. In germline, CDR1 is MNHEY, CDR2 SMNVEV (reference sequence). The CDR3 covers 19 residues. The CDR3, as DNA: TGTGCCAGCAGCTCCTCGCCGGGACTAGCGGGGGGGCCGACAGATACGCAGTATTTT. Translating it yields CASSSSPGLAGGPTDTQYF.

V gene TRBV10-2 combines with J gene TRBJ2-7; TRBD2 agrees at 14 bases. CDR3 length equals 15 residues. Losses at the gene ends were 4 bases for V and 4 bases for J; bases not matched to a gene: 3. In germline, CDR1 is WSHSY, CDR2 SAAADI. CDR3 nucleotide sequence: TGCGCCAGCAGTGGACTAGCGGGGGGGAGTTACGAGCAGTACTTC. Protein sequence: CASSGLAGGSYEQYF.

This clone showed up just a few times. The CDR3 DNA follows: TGTGCCAGTAGTAACTCGGGAGTCACTGGCTACACCTTC. This codes for CASSNSGVTGYTF. This chain connects TRBV19 to TRBJ1-2; no reliable D call. Per the germline V gene, CDR1 is LNHDA and CDR2 is SQIVND (reference sequence). V lost 4 bases to trimming and J lost 7 bases, with 13 bases between them. The CDR3 consists of 13 residues.

This chain joins TRBV7-9 and TRBJ2-7; D may be TRBD1 (5 bases). The CDR3 loop spans 13 amino acids. Trimming shortened V by 1 base and J by 3 bases, and 7 bases separated the two germline ends. Per the germline V gene, CDR1 is SEHNR and CDR2 is FQNEAQ (reference sequence). CDR3 nucleotide sequence: TGTGCCAGCAGCTTAGGACAGTTCTACGAGCAGTACTTC. Its translation is CASSLGQFYEQYF.

The rearrangement links TRBV9 to TRBJ2-2; 9 positions agree with TRBD1. Germline CDR1 is SGDLS and CDR2 is YYNGEE. V shed 7 bases and J 4 bases; nucleotides not matched to a gene: 5. The CDR3 totals 14 residues. CDR3 sequence: CASGTGQTTGELFF. The CDR3 coding sequence is TGTGCCAGCGGGACAGGGCAGACCACCGGGGAGCTGTTTTTT.

The rearrangement uses TRBV18 and TRBJ1-4; D gene ambiguous. Germline CDR1 and CDR2: KGHSH and LQKENI. Trimming shortened V by 1 base and J by 3 bases, and 12 bases separated the two germline ends. This CDR3 is built from 16 residues. The CDR3, as DNA: TGTGCCAGCTCACCACGTGTCCCTTCGGCTAATGAAAAACTGTTTTTT. Translated, it gives CASSPRVPSANEKLFF. Drawing the rest from reference TRBV18 and TRBJ1-4, the complete variable domain is NAGVMQNPRHLVRRRGQEARLRCSPMKGHSHVYWYRQLPEEGLKFMVYLQKENIIDESGMPKERFSAEFPKEGPSILRIQQVVRGDSAAYFCASSPRVPSANEKLFFGSGTQLSVL.

This chain joins TRBV19 and TRBJ1-5; TRBD1 agrees at 7 bases. In germline, CDR1 is LNHDA, CDR2 SQIVND (reference sequence). The CDR3 runs 14 residues. Unmatched junction bases numbered 3, after V lost 6 bases and J lost 1 base. CDR3: CASRMTGSNQPQHF. DNA for the CDR3: TGTGCCAGTAGAATGACAGGGAGCAATCAGCCCCAGCATTTT. Looking up the rest from reference TRBV19 and TRBJ1-5 gives the full variable domain: DGGITQSPKYLFRKEGQNVTLSCEQNLNHDAMYWYRQDPGQGLRLIYYSQIVNDFQKGDIAEGYSVSREKKESFPLTVTSAQKNPTAFYLCASRMTGSNQPQHFGDGTRLSIL.

This sequence joins TRBV10-3 and TRBJ1-4, with TRBD1 identical over 12 bases. Germline loops: CDR1 ENHRY, CDR2 SYGVKD. This CDR3 has 14 residues. With 10 bases clipped from V and 9 bases from J, the junction kept 9 bases outside the gene matches. CDR3 amino acids: CATTGTGGEKKLFF. CDR3 bases: TGTGCCACCACCGGGACAGGGGGCGAGAAAAAACTGTTTTTT.

This chain joins TRBV4-1 and TRBJ2-7; possibly TRBD2 for D (6 bases). Germline assignment: CDR1 MGHRA and CDR2 YSYEKL. The length of the CDR3 is 19 residues. The ends were cut back, 9 bases at V and 3 bases at J, with 33 bases in the middle. The DNA for the CDR3 is TGCGCCAGTAACCCCCGGGTGCCGGGACTCCTTGGCTCTTGCTACGAGCAGTACTTC. Amino acids: CASNPRVPGLLGSCYEQYF.

The V gene is TRBV7-9, the J gene TRBJ1-2; no reliable D call. The V gene's germline CDR1 is SEHNR and CDR2 FQNEAQ (reference sequence). Trimming removed 3 bases at V and 6 bases at J, with 14 bases between. The CDR3 is made up of 14 amino acids. DNA of the CDR3: TGTGCCAGCAGCTTGGACGGGGAGGCCGATGGCTACACCTTC. It is translated as CASSLDGEADGYTF.

The V gene is TRBV19, the J gene TRBJ2-3; 9 positions agree with TRBD1. The J segment lost 5 bases and the V segment lost 5 bases, leaving 14 bases of the junction unmatched. CDR3 length equals 17 residues. Germline V lookup: CDR1 LNHDA, CDR2 SQIVND (reference sequence). CDR3 residues: CASSFQARTGAGDTQYF. The CDR3 DNA reads TGTGCCAGTAGTTTCCAGGCCCGGACAGGGGCAGGAGATACGCAGTATTTT.